Each of the 27 T cell receptor beta chains below was sequenced from the same sample in a study of cytomegalovirus exposure and HLA in healthy donors (TCRdb year 2017). Receptor libraries were prepared by the immunoSEQ multiplex PCR assay. The table comes from immuneACCESS by way of TCRdb, which keeps in-frame sequences with V and J called. Part of the clones is missing from these tables; in studies checked, under half for an unresolved V gene and the rest for unknown reasons. In all, the sample holds 100,000 to 150,000 clones, and 90% to 95% of those were seen once. The leading ten clones occupy around 1.3% of the sample. The sample consisted of PBMCs. Receptors originate from a woman aged 18-29 years in good health and CMV-seronegative.

This clone was observed a handful of times. Different DNA sequences within this sample yield the same CDR3. The V call is TRBV5-1, the J call TRBJ2-5; tentative D call: TRBD1 (6 bases). Germline assignment: CDR1 SGHRS and CDR2 YFSETQ. Trimming removed 0 bases at V and 4 bases at J, with 7 bases between. The CDR3 runs 13 residues. CDR3 protein: CASSLGGRETQYF. As DNA, the CDR3 is TGCGCCAGCAGCTTGGGGGGGCGAGAGACCCAGTACTTC.

V usage is TRBV7-2 and J usage is TRBJ2-3, with 11 bases that match TRBD2. Germline V gives CDR1 SGHTA, CDR2 FQGNSA. With 5 bases clipped from V and 1 base from J, the junction kept 2 bases outside the gene matches. The CDR3 loop spans 15 amino acids. CDR3 residues: CASSSSGRGTDTQYF. CDR3 nucleotides: TGTGCCAGCAGCAGTAGCGGGAGGGGCACAGATACGCAGTATTTT.

V gene TRBV30 combines with J gene TRBJ2-5, with 13 positions matching TRBD2. With V trimmed by 0 bases and J by 5 bases, 3 bases remained unmatched. The CDR3 has 15 residues. Germline CDR1 GTSNPN, CDR2 SVGIG (reference sequence). This CDR3 reads CAWSVGLAGDETQYF. The CDR3 nucleotides are TGTGCCTGGAGTGTTGGACTAGCGGGGGATGAGACCCAGTACTTC.

The rearrangement links TRBV11-2 to TRBJ2-4; TRBD1 is a possible D gene (6 bases). This CDR3 region has 18 residues. Germline CDR1 reads SGHAT; CDR2 reads FQNNGV. V lost 4 bases to trimming and J lost 0 bases, with 19 bases between them. CDR3 in amino acids: CASSSSPGARSAKNIQYF. Written as DNA, the CDR3 is TGTGCCAGCAGCTCCTCTCCAGGGGCGCGTTCAGCCAAAAACATTCAGTACTTC. Drawing the rest from reference TRBV11-2 and TRBJ2-4, the complete variable domain is EAGVAQSPRYKIIEKRQSVAFWCNPISGHATLYWYQQILGQGPKLLIQFQNNGVVDDSQLPKDRFSAERLKGVDSTLKIQPAKLEDSAVYLCASSSSPGARSAKNIQYFGAGTRLSVL.

The chain combines TRBV19 with TRBJ1-2; a possible D gene is TRBD1 (6 bases). The length of the CDR3 is 14 residues. The V end was cut by 3 bases, the J end by 4 bases, with 12 bases between. Looked up from germline, CDR1 is LNHDA and CDR2 is SQIVND (reference sequence). CDR3 in DNA: TGTGCCAGTAGTATCGCTCAGGGGACCTATGGCTACACCTTC. Translation gives CASSIAQGTYGYTF. The full variable domain, with the rest looked up from reference TRBV19 and TRBJ1-2, is DGGITQSPKYLFRKEGQNVTLSCEQNLNHDAMYWYRQDPGQGLRLIYYSQIVNDFQKGDIAEGYSVSREKKESFPLTVTSAQKNPTAFYLCASSIAQGTYGYTFGSGTRLTVV.

The V call is TRBV5-8, the J call TRBJ2-3; TRBD2 is a possible D gene (6 bases). Trimming took off 7 bases at V and 1 base at J, with 10 bases between the two ends. The CDR3 is 13 residues long. Germline V gene sequence: CDR1 SGHTS, CDR2 YDEGEE. DNA for the CDR3: TGTGCCAGCCCGGGACTTGGCACAGATACGCAGTATTTT. It specifies CASPGLGTDTQYF.

The V call is TRBV9, the J call TRBJ1-5; D is unclear. The length of the CDR3 is 14 residues. The ends were cut back, 3 bases at V and 3 bases at J, with 10 bases in the middle. Germline CDR1 reads SGDLS; CDR2 reads YYNGEE. The CDR3 bases are TGTGCCAGCAGCGAGGAGGGCACCAATCAGCCCCAGCATTTT. This codes for CASSEEGTNQPQHF.

V is TRBV18 and J is TRBJ2-7, with 8 bases identical to TRBD2. CDR1 is KGHSH, CDR2 LQKENI, per germline. Trimming cost V 6 bases and J 6 bases; bases outside gene matches: 16. This CDR3 contains 16 residues. In DNA, the CDR3 is TGTGCCAGCTCTTCACTCCCCCCGGGGGGGCGACCCGAGCAGTACTTC. Its protein is CASSSLPPGGRPEQYF.

V usage is TRBV6-6 and J usage is TRBJ1-5; D ambiguous. The CDR3 consists of 16 residues. CDR1 and CDR2 (germline): MNHNY, SVGAGI (reference sequence). V was shortened by 8 bases and J by 2 bases, with 19 bases between the two germline ends. This CDR3 reads CASDLGSAGGNQPQHF. The CDR3 DNA sequence: TGTGCCAGCGACCTCGGGTCGGCCGGGGGCAATCAGCCCCAGCATTTT.

This clone has a single count. Because the CDR3's place on the DNA is in doubt, the DNA is left out and the CDR3 is given as listed by TCRdb. This chain links TRBV28 with TRBJ2-7; the table's D call TRBD2 went unverified against the DNA. From its first to its last residue, the CDR3 has 14 amino acids. Germline values: CDR1 MDHEN, CDR2 SYDVKM. CDR3 region: CASSFGAGGYEQYF.

The rearrangement uses TRBV27 and TRBJ2-7; tentative D call: TRBD2 (6 bases). V lost 6 bases, J lost 3 bases, and 15 bases lay in between. Germline CDR1 and CDR2: MNHEY and SMNVEV (reference sequence). The CDR3 extends over 14 amino acids. The CDR3 nucleotides read TGTGCCAGCAGCTCGTGGGACTTCAGCTACGAGCAGTACTTC. As protein: CASSSWDFSYEQYF.

The chain has TRBV19 and TRBJ2-1; 9 positions agree with TRBD1. This CDR3 comprises 15 residues. V trimming: 1 base; J trimming: 2 bases; junction bases outside the gene matches: 0. Germline assignment: CDR1 LNHDA and CDR2 SQIVND (reference sequence). Here the CDR3 reads CASSIGQGAYNEQFF. In DNA, the CDR3 is TGTGCCAGTAGTATAGGACAGGGGGCCTACAATGAGCAGTTCTTC.

This chain connects TRBV19 to TRBJ2-5; a weak D match, TRBD1 (6 bases). Germline-derived CDR1 and CDR2 are LNHDA and SQIVND (reference sequence). Trimming pared 4 bases from V and 4 bases from J, leaving 19 bases between. The length of the CDR3 is 16 residues. CDR3 DNA: TGTGCCAGTAGTACCGGGACAAGCCGCGTCGTAGAGACCCAGTACTTC. Amino acid sequence: CASSTGTSRVVETQYF.

The chain couples TRBV5-4 to TRBJ2-3; 10 bases fit TRBD1. J gave up 4 bases and V 3 bases, and 2 bases lay outside the gene matches. The CDR3 contains 14 residues. Germline V CDR1 and CDR2: SGHNT, YYREEE (reference sequence). In nucleotides, the CDR3 is TGTGCCAGCAGCTCCGGACAGGGGGCAGATACGCAGTATTTT. This sequence encodes CASSSGQGADTQYF.

The rearrangement joins TRBV10-1 to TRBJ2-2; D is possibly TRBD2 (6 bases). Trimming shortened V by 3 bases and J by 4 bases, and 15 bases separated the two germline ends. Germline V gene lookup returns CDR1 WNHNN and CDR2 SYGVQD (reference sequence). This CDR3 spans 16 amino acids. DNA for the CDR3: TGCGCCAGCAGTGATCGGGGGACTCTCATCACCGGGGAGCTGTTTTTT. Translating gives CASSDRGTLITGELFF.

The chain has TRBV29-1 and TRBJ2-3, with D perhaps matching TRBD2 (5 bases). Germline assignment: CDR1 SQVTM and CDR2 ANQGSEA. Trimming shortened V by 2 bases and J by 2 bases, and 17 bases separated the two germline ends. CDR3 length equals 16 residues. The CDR3 DNA reads as TGCAGCGTTGAAAGAATGGGAGTCGCAGACACAGATACGCAGTATTTT. Protein product: CSVERMGVADTDTQYF.

The gene calls are TRBV19 and TRBJ2-7; D not resolved. Germline-derived CDR1 and CDR2 are LNHDA and SQIVND (reference sequence). Deletions cut 3 bases from V and 3 bases from J, with 12 bases between. There are 14 residues in the CDR3. CDR3 sequence: CASSMRSGFYEQYF. CDR3 DNA: TGTGCCAGTAGTATGAGGTCCGGGTTCTACGAGCAGTACTTC. The whole variable domain, remainder taken from reference TRBV19 and TRBJ2-7, is DGGITQSPKYLFRKEGQNVTLSCEQNLNHDAMYWYRQDPGQGLRLIYYSQIVNDFQKGDIAEGYSVSREKKESFPLTVTSAQKNPTAFYLCASSMRSGFYEQYFGPGTRLTVT.

The table lists this clone with a count of one. This sequence joins TRBV19 and TRBJ2-5; 7 bases match TRBD2. Germline V CDR1 and CDR2: LNHDA, SQIVND (reference sequence). This CDR3 contains 15 residues. V shed 3 bases, J shed 5 bases, and the junction held 9 bases outside the gene matches. CDR3 in amino acids: CASSMWLAEGETQYF. The CDR3 DNA follows: TGTGCCAGTAGTATGTGGCTAGCGGAGGGGGAGACCCAGTACTTC.

The chain couples TRBV10-2 to TRBJ1-4; maybe TRBD1 (5 bases). The CDR3 is 14 amino acids. V lost 10 bases, J lost 7 bases, and 19 bases lay in between. Germline-derived CDR1 and CDR2 are WSHSY and SAAADI. The CDR3 coding sequence is TGCGCCAACCCACATCAGGGTAGGGGTGAAAAACTGTTTTTT. It specifies CANPHQGRGEKLFF.

This clone was counted a single time. The chain has TRBV9 and TRBJ1-6, with 9 bases that match TRBD1. Losses at the gene ends were 4 bases for V and 5 bases for J; bases not matched to a gene: 10. The CDR3 has 17 residues. From germline, CDR1 is SGDLS and CDR2 YYNGEE. In DNA, the CDR3 is TGTGCCAGCAGCCTCGCCGGGACAGGGTCTGATAATTCACCCCTCCACTTT. Protein: CASSLAGTGSDNSPLHF.

The rearrangement uses TRBV6-5 and TRBJ2-5; 7 nucleotides align to TRBD2. Trimming at V came to 2 bases and at J to 1 base, leaving 4 bases not matched to a gene. The germline gives CDR1 MNHEY, CDR2 SVGAGI. CDR3 length: 15 residues. The CDR3 DNA reads TGTGCCAGCAGTTACCCCGGGGGGACCCAAGAGACCCAGTACTTC. Its translation is CASSYPGGTQETQYF.

V and J are TRBV6-1 and TRBJ2-7, with unresolved D. The V end was cut by 3 bases, the J end by 0 bases, with 12 bases between. CDR3 length: 15 amino acids. Germline V lookup: CDR1 MNHNS, CDR2 SASEGT. The CDR3 region is CASSDTDIYSYEQYF. CDR3 in DNA: TGTGCCAGCAGTGATACAGACATTTACTCCTACGAGCAGTACTTC.

In this sample, this clone turned up once. The chain couples TRBV9 to TRBJ2-6; 7 bases fit TRBD2. V shed 0 bases, J shed 0 bases, and the junction held 3 bases outside the gene matches. Germline-derived CDR1 and CDR2 are SGDLS and YYNGEE. CDR3 length equals 17 residues. CDR3 in DNA: TGTGCCAGCAGCGTAGATGGGGGGGGCTCTGGGGCCAACGTCCTGACTTTC. Its protein is CASSVDGGGSGANVLTF.

This chain connects TRBV10-1 to TRBJ2-5, with 8 bases lining up with TRBD1. The germline gives CDR1 WNHNN, CDR2 SYGVQD (reference sequence). The CDR3 is made up of 15 amino acids. Trimming at V came to 4 bases and at J to 5 bases, leaving 9 bases not matched to a gene. CDR3 sequence reads: CASSATGGGRETQYF. The CDR3, as DNA: TGCGCCAGCAGTGCCACAGGGGGAGGCCGGGAGACCCAGTACTTC.

This clone was seen a single time. The chain combines TRBV30 with TRBJ2-3, with D perhaps matching TRBD1 (5 bases). This CDR3 has 14 amino acids. Germline V lookup: CDR1 GTSNPN, CDR2 SVGIG (reference sequence). Trimming stripped 5 bases from V and 2 bases from J, with 14 bases between. The CDR3 here is CAWGPNRITDTQYF. The CDR3 nucleotides are TGTGCCTGGGGCCCAAACAGGATCACAGATACGCAGTATTTT.

This rearrangement joins TRBV7-9 to TRBJ2-7, with D perhaps matching TRBD1 (5 bases). The CDR3 has 14 residues. Germline CDR1 reads SEHNR; CDR2 reads FQNEAQ (reference sequence). The V gene lost 1 base and the J gene lost 2 bases, with 9 bases spanning the gap. CDR3 in amino acids: CASSLGGGTYEQYF. For the CDR3, the DNA is TGTGCCAGCAGCTTAGGGGGCGGTACCTACGAGCAGTACTTC.

The V gene is TRBV2, the J gene TRBJ2-2, with D perhaps TRBD1 (8 bases). Germline V lookup: CDR1 SNHLY, CDR2 FYNNEI. This CDR3 comprises 17 residues. V shed 5 bases and J shed 5 bases, with 21 bases lying between them. The CDR3 here is CASSRNRGEGRTGELFF. Written as DNA, the CDR3 is TGTGCCAGCAGTCGAAACAGGGGGGAGGGCAGGACCGGGGAGCTGTTTTTT.